Below are 19 T cell receptor beta chains sequenced from a single sample in a study of cytotoxic CD8 clonotypes in ibrutinib-treated CLL. Profiling relied on immunoSEQ multiplex PCR, and the TCRdb table lists in-frame clones only, not all of them. This sample has some 290,000 clones, with about 80% found just once. The source was PBMCs, collected before ibrutinib treatment. These receptors were taken from a human donor with chronic lymphocytic leukemia.

The table lists this clone with a few counts. This chain uses TRBV13 with TRBJ2-3; tentatively, D is TRBD2 (5 bases). V lost 5 bases and J lost 3, with 12 bases in between. Germline V gives CDR1 PRHDT, CDR2 FYEKMQ (reference sequence). The CDR3 length is 14 residues. CDR3 amino acids: CASSLALGTDTQYF. The DNA of the CDR3 is TGTGCCAGCAGCCTAGCCTTGGGGACAGATACGCAGTATTTT.

Only a few counts were recorded for this clone. V gene TRBV28 combines with J gene TRBJ1-1; 7 bases line up with TRBD1. In germline, CDR1 is MDHEN, CDR2 SYDVKM. This CDR3 has 14 amino acids. Losses at the gene ends were 2 bases for V and 8 bases for J; bases not matched to a gene: 8. The CDR3 bases are TGTGCCAGCAGTTTAGATAGAAGGGGGCAAGAAGCTTTCTTT. The encoded protein is CASSLDRRGQEAFF.

The CDR3 protein is CASSQTPSGPKYEQYF. CDR3 nucleotides: TGTGCCAGCAGCCAAACCCCTAGCGGCCCGAAATACGAGCAGTACTTC. The chain combines TRBV4-2 with TRBJ2-7, with 7 bases identical to TRBD2. The CDR3 consists of 16 residues. The J segment lost 4 bases and the V segment lost 2 bases, leaving 11 bases of the junction unmatched. The germline V gene encodes CDR1 LGHNA and CDR2 YNFKEQ.

The rearrangement uses TRBV7-9 and TRBJ2-7, with D perhaps matching TRBD2 (6 bases). V lost 5 bases to trimming and J lost 1 base, with 15 bases between them. The CDR3 totals 15 residues. CDR1 and CDR2 (germline): SEHNR, FQNEAQ (reference sequence). The CDR3 sequence: CASSKSRDLSYEQYF. The CDR3 region has the DNA TGTGCCAGCAGCAAATCCCGGGACTTATCCTACGAGCAGTACTTC.

Of note for this clone: This specimen includes other DNA sequences encoding the same CDR3. The V gene is TRBV5-1, the J gene TRBJ2-7, with 9 bases matching TRBD2. Trimming at V came to 0 bases and at J to 4 bases, leaving 2 bases not matched to a gene. This CDR3 contains 14 residues. Per germline, CDR1 SGHRS and CDR2 YFSETQ. The CDR3 nucleotides are TGCGCCAGCAGCTTGGTTAGCGGGAGTTACGAGCAGTACTTC. It is translated as CASSLVSGSYEQYF.

V usage is TRBV7-9 and J usage is TRBJ2-3; D not certain. Trimming cost V 6 bases and J 5 bases, with 9 bases left between them. CDR3 length: 12 residues. The germline V gene has CDR1 SEHNR and CDR2 FQNEAQ (reference sequence). The CDR3 nucleotides read TGTGCCAGCAGTGGGGTCAGAGATACGCAGTATTTT. It encodes CASSGVRDTQYF.

V is TRBV30 and J is TRBJ2-7; TRBD2 agrees at 10 bases. Trimming took 3 bases from V and 2 from J; bases not matched to a gene: 4. The CDR3 totals 14 residues. Germline assignment: CDR1 GTSNPN and CDR2 SVGIG (reference sequence). CDR3 bases: TGTGCCTGGAGCCCGGGACTAGCGCCCTACGAGCAGTACTTC. This codes for CAWSPGLAPYEQYF.

The chain couples TRBV5-1 to TRBJ2-1; D perhaps matches TRBD1 (6 bases). The CDR3 runs to 13 residues. V shed 4 bases and J shed 5 bases, with 10 bases lying between them. Germline lookup yields CDR1 SGHRS and CDR2 YFSETQ. CDR3 nucleotides: TGCGCCAGCAGCGTTCGGACAGACAATGAGCAGTTCTTC. Its protein is CASSVRTDNEQFF.

The gene calls are TRBV29-1 and TRBJ2-2; TRBD1 agrees at 7 bases. V lost 7 bases and J lost 6; bases outside the gene matches: 2. The CDR3 runs to 11 residues. Germline lookup yields CDR1 SQVTM and CDR2 ANQGSEA. The CDR3, as DNA: TGCAGCGGAGACAGGGCCGGGGAGCTGTTTTTT. It encodes CSGDRAGELFF.

The rearrangement uses TRBV6-5 and TRBJ2-3; the D is unclear. CDR1 and CDR2 (germline): MNHEY, SVGAGI. V lost 6 bases and J 1 base, leaving 8 bases between the germline ends. The CDR3 loop spans 13 amino acids. The CDR3 is CASRPMGTDTQYF. The CDR3 DNA follows: TGTGCCAGCAGACCAATGGGCACAGATACGCAGTATTTT.

The DNA for the CDR3 is TGTGCCAGCAGTGACCTAAACTACGAGCAGTACTTC. This encodes CASSDLNYEQYF. V gene TRBV25-1 combines with J gene TRBJ2-7; the D is unclear. There are 12 residues in the CDR3. The germline V and J ends were trimmed by 3 bases and 3 bases, with 6 bases remaining between them. CDR1 and CDR2 (germline): MGHDK, SYGVNS.

The sample holds one count of this clone. This chain joins TRBV29-1 and TRBJ1-2, with D uncertain. Trimming removed 4 bases from V and 3 bases from J, with 9 bases in between. Germline V lookup: CDR1 SQVTM, CDR2 ANQGSEA. CDR3 length: 12 amino acids. The CDR3 here is CSVAIGDYGYTF. DNA for the CDR3: TGCAGCGTTGCTATCGGGGACTATGGCTACACCTTC.

The V call is TRBV6-6, the J call TRBJ1-2; maybe TRBD1 (6 bases). The CDR3 is made up of 11 amino acids. V lost 10 bases and J 7 bases, leaving 13 bases between the germline ends. Germline assignment: CDR1 MNHNY and CDR2 SVGAGI (reference sequence). CDR3 loop: CATTGASGYTF. The CDR3 DNA reads TGTGCCACCACGGGGGCGAGTGGCTACACCTTC.

J is TRBJ1-2 and V is TRBV6-6, with 8 bases fitting TRBD1. Trimming removed 0 bases from V and 4 bases from J; junction bases left unmatched: 4. CDR1 is MNHNY and CDR2 is SVGAGI in the germline V gene (reference sequence). This CDR3 region has 15 residues. CDR3 coding DNA: TGTGCCAGCAGTTACTCGCACGGACAGGGCTATGGCTACACCTTC. Its protein product is CASSYSHGQGYGYTF.

The rearrangement links TRBV7-9 to TRBJ2-2; 14 bases line up with TRBD2. V dropped 5 bases and J dropped 4; count of bases not matched to a gene: 6. The CDR3 has 17 amino acids. CDR1 and CDR2 (germline): SEHNR, FQNEAQ (reference sequence). CDR3 coding DNA: TGTGCCAGCAGCCCGGAGGGACTAGCGGGGGTCACCGGGGAGCTGTTTTTT. It is translated as CASSPEGLAGVTGELFF.

This chain joins TRBV2 and TRBJ2-7, with D tentatively TRBD2 (6 bases). V lost 7 bases and J 2 bases, leaving 18 bases between the germline ends. The CDR3 is made up of 15 amino acids. Germline assignment: CDR1 SNHLY and CDR2 FYNNEI. Here the CDR3 DNA reads TGTGCCAGCAAGTCGGACGCAGGGACTGCCTACGAGCAGTACTTC. Its protein is CASKSDAGTAYEQYF.

The CDR3 is CASSQDGVDINTEAFF. CDR3 coding DNA: TGCGCCAGCAGCCAAGATGGAGTTGATATTAACACTGAAGCTTTCTTT. This chain links TRBV4-1 with TRBJ1-1; D is uncertain. V was trimmed by 0 bases and J by 2 bases, leaving 13 bases between them. CDR1 and CDR2 (germline): MGHRA, YSYEKL. The CDR3 has 16 amino acids.

The genes are TRBV11-2 and TRBJ2-1, with D tentatively TRBD2 (7 bases). V shed 4 bases and J shed 8 bases, with 15 bases lying between them. Germline CDR1 and CDR2: SGHAT and FQNNGV. The length of the CDR3 is 14 residues. CDR3 nucleotides: TGTGCCAGCAGCTCCCTTTGGGGGGGCGATGAGCAGTTCTTC. It encodes CASSSLWGGDEQFF.

A few counts support this clone. The chain couples TRBV27 to TRBJ2-3; D possibly corresponds to TRBD2 (6 bases). V was shortened by 1 base and J by 3 bases, with 11 bases between the two germline ends. The germline CDR1 and CDR2 sequences are MNHEY and SMNVEV (reference sequence). CDR3 size: 15 residues. The CDR3 protein is CASSLYGRGTDTQYF. The DNA of the CDR3 is TGTGCCAGCAGTTTATACGGCCGGGGGACAGATACGCAGTATTTT.